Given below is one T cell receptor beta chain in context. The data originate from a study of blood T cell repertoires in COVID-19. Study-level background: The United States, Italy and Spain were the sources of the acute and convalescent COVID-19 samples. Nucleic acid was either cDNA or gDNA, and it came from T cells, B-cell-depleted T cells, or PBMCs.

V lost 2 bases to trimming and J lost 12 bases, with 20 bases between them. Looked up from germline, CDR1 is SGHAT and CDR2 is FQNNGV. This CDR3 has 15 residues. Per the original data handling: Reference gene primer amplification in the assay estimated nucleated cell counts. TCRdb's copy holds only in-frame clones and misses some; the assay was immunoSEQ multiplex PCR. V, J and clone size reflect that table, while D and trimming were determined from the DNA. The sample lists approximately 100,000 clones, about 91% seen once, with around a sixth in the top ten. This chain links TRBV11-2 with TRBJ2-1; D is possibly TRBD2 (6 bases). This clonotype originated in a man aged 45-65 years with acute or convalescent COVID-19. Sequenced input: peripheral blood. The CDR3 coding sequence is TGTGCCAGCAGCTTATATCCCCCCCGGGGGAAATGGCAGTTCTTC. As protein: CASSLYPPRGKWQFF.